Listed below are T cell receptor beta chains from one sample, sequenced in a study of blood T cell repertoires in COVID-19. Using immunoSEQ multiplex PCR, the repertoire was profiled, and TCRdb retains in-frame clones only, with some absent. The sample includes fewer than 250,000 clones, around 90% of them seen just once. Sequences were obtained from PBMCs or T cells enriched from blood (not recorded which). The receptors were sampled from a man aged 25 to 40 in a cohort exposed to, infected with or recovered from COVID-19 (not recorded which). Both conserved end residues are part of each CDR3. A D gene is named only where the DNA matches it firmly. The size of a clone is reported for some rows only, either as once, few or many, or as a class for expanded clones.

clone_size j_call v_call d_call cdr3_nt cdr3_aa
once TRBJ1-2 TRBV10-2 - TGCGCCAGCGCCCGGGACAATAACTATGGCTACACCTTC CASARDNNYGYTF
- TRBJ1-2 TRBV5-3 TRBD1 TGTGCCAGAAGCTTGGGGCAGGGGGATTTGTCGGGCTATGGCTACACCTTC CARSLGQGDLSGYGYTF
- TRBJ2-7 TRBV12-5 TRBD1 TGTGCTAGTGGTACCGGGACAGGTCTCTACGAGCAGTACTTC CASGTGTGLYEQYF
- TRBJ2-7 TRBV11-2 - TGTGCCAGCAGCGGGCAAACGACAGGAATCTACGAGCAGTACTTC CASSGQTTGIYEQYF
- TRBJ1-5 TRBV19 - TGTGCCAGTAGTATGATGGCTTTGGGCAATCAGCCCCAGCATTTT CASSMMALGNQPQHF
- TRBJ2-4 TRBV28 - TGTGCCAGCACGAGGGGGGCCAAAAACATTCAGTACTTC CASTRGAKNIQYF
- TRBJ1-5 TRBV2 - TGTGCCAGCAGATCTCCTAACGGGGAGCAGCCCCAGCATTTT CASRSPNGEQPQHF
- TRBJ1-1 TRBV5-1 - TGCGCCAGCAGCTTGGGGAGCAGGGGTCTGGGTATGAACACTGAAGCTTTCTTT CASSLGSRGLGMNTEAFF
- TRBJ2-7 TRBV20-1 TRBD1 TGCAGTGCGAGGACAGGGGGCATCGCGCACTTC CSARTGGIAHF
- TRBJ1-2 TRBV27 - TGTGCCAGCAGTCAGTCGGGTTTCGATGGCTACACCTTC CASSQSGFDGYTF
- TRBJ2-7 TRBV14 - TGTGCCAGCAGCCATTCAGGCGATACCTACGAGCAGTACTTC CASSHSGDTYEQYF
- TRBJ2-1 TRBV28 TRBD2 TGTGCCAGCAGCGTTAGCGGGAATGAGCAGTTCTTC CASSVSGNEQFF
- TRBJ1-1 TRBV7-9 - TGTGCCAGCAGCTTTAAACAGAACACTGAAGCTTTCTTT CASSFKQNTEAFF
- TRBJ2-1 TRBV9 TRBD2 TGTGCCAGCAGCCCCCGTAGCGGGAGTCACTACAATGAGCAGTTCTTC CASSPRSGSHYNEQFF
- TRBJ2-5 TRBV21-1 - TGTGCCAGCAGCAAAGGGAGGCGGGAGCGGGGAAAACAAGAGACCCAGTACTTC CASSKGRRERGKQETQYF
- TRBJ1-5 TRBV19 TRBD1 TGTGCCAGTAGTCCTCGGACAGGGGGCTTCGAAGTTCAGCCCCAGCATTTT CASSPRTGGFEVQPQHF